Sequencing of this T cell receptor (beta chain) was carried out in a study of blood T cell repertoires in COVID-19. Study summary: Acute and convalescent COVID-19 samples came from the United States, Italy and Spain. The analysed material was cDNA or gDNA that came from T cells, B-cell-depleted T cells, or PBMCs.

In the authors' methods: Scientists estimated how many nucleated cells there were by amplifying reference gene primers. Libraries were prepared by immunoSEQ multiplex PCR; TCRdb keeps only in-frame clonotypes and omits some of them. D and trimming were read from the DNA, whereas the V and J calls and clone size are those reported in that table. The repertoire holds roughly 66,000 clones, with around 82% as singletons. Germline CDR1 reads MNHNY; CDR2 reads SVGAGI (reference sequence). The CDR3 is 15 residues long. V lost 4 bases, J lost 6 bases, and 8 bases stayed unmatched. The source of this sequence is a man aged 60 to 75 with acute or convalescent COVID-19. This chain links TRBV6-6 with TRBJ2-1; TRBD1 matches at 8 bases. Source material: peripheral blood. The DNA of the CDR3 is TGTGCCAGCAGTTCCGGACAGGGTCCGGGCAATGAGCAGTTCTTC. Protein product: CASSSGQGPGNEQFF.